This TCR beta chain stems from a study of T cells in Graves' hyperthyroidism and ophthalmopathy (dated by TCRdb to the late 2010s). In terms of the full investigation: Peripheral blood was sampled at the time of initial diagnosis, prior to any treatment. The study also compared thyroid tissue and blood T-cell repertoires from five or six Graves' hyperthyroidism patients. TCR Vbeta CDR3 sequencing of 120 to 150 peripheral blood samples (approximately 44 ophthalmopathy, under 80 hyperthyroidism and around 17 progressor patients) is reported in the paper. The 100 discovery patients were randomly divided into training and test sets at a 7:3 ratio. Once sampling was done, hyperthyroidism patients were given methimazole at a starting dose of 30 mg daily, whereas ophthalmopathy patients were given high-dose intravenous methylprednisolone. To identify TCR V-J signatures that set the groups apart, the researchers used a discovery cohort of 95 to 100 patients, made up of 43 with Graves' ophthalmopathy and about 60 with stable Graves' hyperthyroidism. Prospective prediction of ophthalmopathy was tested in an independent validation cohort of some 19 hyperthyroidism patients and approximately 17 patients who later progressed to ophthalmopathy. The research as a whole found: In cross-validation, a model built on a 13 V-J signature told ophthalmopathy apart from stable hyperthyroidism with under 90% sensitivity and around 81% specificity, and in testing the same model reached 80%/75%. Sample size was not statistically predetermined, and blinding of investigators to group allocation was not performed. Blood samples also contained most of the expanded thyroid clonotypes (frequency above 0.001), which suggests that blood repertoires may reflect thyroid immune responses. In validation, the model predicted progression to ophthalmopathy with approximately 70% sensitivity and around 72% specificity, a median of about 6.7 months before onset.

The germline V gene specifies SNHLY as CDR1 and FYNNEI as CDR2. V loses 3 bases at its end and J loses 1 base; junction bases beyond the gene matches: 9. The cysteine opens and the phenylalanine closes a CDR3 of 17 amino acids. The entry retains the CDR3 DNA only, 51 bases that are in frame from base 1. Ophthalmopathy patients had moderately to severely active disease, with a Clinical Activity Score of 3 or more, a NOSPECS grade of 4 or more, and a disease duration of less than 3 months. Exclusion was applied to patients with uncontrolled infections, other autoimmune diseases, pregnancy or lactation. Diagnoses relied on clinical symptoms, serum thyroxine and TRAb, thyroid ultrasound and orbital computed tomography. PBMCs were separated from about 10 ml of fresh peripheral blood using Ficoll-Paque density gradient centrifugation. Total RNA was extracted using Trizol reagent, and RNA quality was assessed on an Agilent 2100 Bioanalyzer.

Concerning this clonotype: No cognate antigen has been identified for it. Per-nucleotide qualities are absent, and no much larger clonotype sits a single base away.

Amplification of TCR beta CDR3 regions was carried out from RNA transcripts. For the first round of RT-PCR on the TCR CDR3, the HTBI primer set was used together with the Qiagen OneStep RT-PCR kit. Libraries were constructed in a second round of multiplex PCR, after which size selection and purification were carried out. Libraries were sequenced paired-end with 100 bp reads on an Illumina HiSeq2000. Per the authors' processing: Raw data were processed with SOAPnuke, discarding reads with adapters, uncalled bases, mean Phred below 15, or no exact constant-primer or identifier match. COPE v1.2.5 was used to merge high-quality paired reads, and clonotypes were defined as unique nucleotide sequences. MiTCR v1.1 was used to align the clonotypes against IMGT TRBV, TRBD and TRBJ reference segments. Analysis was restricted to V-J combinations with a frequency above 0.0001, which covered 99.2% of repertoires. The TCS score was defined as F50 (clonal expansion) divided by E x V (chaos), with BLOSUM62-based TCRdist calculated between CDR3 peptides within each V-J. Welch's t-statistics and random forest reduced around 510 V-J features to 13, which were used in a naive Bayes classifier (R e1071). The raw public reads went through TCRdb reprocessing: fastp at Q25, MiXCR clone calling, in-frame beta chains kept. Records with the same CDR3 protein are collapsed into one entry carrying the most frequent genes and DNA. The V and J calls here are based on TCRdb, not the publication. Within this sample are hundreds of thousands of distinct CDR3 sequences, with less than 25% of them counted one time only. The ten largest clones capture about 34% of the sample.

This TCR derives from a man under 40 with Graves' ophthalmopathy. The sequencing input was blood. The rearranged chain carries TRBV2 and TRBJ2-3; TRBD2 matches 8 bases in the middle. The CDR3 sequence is CASSDWKGAGGTDTQYF. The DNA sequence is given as TGTGCCAGCAGTGATTGGAAGGGAGCGGGAGGCACAGATACGCAGTATTTT.